These 14 T cell receptor beta chains were all obtained from the same sample, sequenced in a study of cytomegalovirus exposure and HLA in healthy donors. This table comes from immunoSEQ multiplex PCR, and its TCRdb copy is limited to in-frame clones, with some not included. The data show tens of thousands of clones, 96% seen once. The sequenced material came from PBMCs. Receptor source: a man between 18 and 29 years old in good health and CMV-seronegative.

The chain recombines TRBV5-6 with TRBJ2-3; TRBD1 aligns across 10 bases. With V trimmed by 0 bases and J by 4 bases, 2 bases remained unmatched. In germline, CDR1 is SGHDT, CDR2 YYEEEE. The CDR3 runs to 15 residues. The CDR3 reads CASSLGQGAADTQYF. CDR3 in DNA: TGTGCCAGCAGCTTGGGACAGGGGGCGGCAGATACGCAGTATTTT.

The chain is built from TRBV11-3 and TRBJ2-4; tentatively, D is TRBD2 (6 bases). This CDR3 is 16 amino acids long. V lost 0 bases and J 0 bases, leaving 9 bases between the germline ends. Germline V gene sequence: CDR1 SGHNT, CDR2 YENEEA. Written as DNA, the CDR3 is TGTGCCAGCAGCTTAGATCGGGGGATAGCCAAAAACATTCAGTACTTC. It codes for CASSLDRGIAKNIQYF.

Here the CDR3 reads CASSLDAGVDTIYF. The CDR3 DNA reads TGTGCCAGCAGCTTAGATGCCGGGGTAGACACCATATATTTT. The J gene is TRBJ1-3, the V gene TRBV7-8; D is undetermined. In germline, CDR1 is SGHVS, CDR2 FQNEAQ. Trimming took off 1 base at V and 8 bases at J, with 12 bases between the two ends. The CDR3 consists of 14 residues.

The chain carries TRBV7-9 and TRBJ1-1, with D maybe TRBD1 (6 bases). Trimming removed 11 bases from V and 1 base from J, with 14 bases in between. The V gene's germline CDR1 is SEHNR and CDR2 FQNEAQ (reference sequence). The CDR3 runs 13 residues. The CDR3 DNA reads TGTGCCGCGCTGGACAGTCGGAACACTGAAGCTTTCTTT. Translation: CAALDSRNTEAFF. Complete variable domain (other parts from reference TRBV7-9 and TRBJ1-1): DTGVSQNPRHKITKRGQNVTFRCDPISEHNRLYWYRQTLGQGPEFLTYFQNEAQLEKSRLLSDRFSAERPKGSFSTLEIQRTEQGDSAMYLCAALDSRNTEAFFGQGTRLTVV.

The chain couples TRBV18 to TRBJ2-2, with D uncertain. The CDR3 is 14 amino acids. V was cut by 2 bases and J by 4 bases, with 8 bases left in between. Germline V lookup: CDR1 KGHSH, CDR2 LQKENI. CDR3 DNA: TGTGCCAGCTCACCAGGCCAGGTCACCGGGGAGCTGTTTTTT. This sequence encodes CASSPGQVTGELFF.

The rearrangement joins TRBV7-2 to TRBJ2-3; D gene ambiguous. Trimming took off 4 bases at V and 6 bases at J, with 11 bases between the two ends. The CDR3 has 13 amino acids. The V gene's germline CDR1 is SGHTA and CDR2 FQGNSA. This CDR3 is CASSSRGLDTQYF. DNA of the CDR3: TGTGCCAGCAGCTCCCGCGGTCTGGATACGCAGTATTTT.

This chain joins TRBV9 and TRBJ2-6; tentatively, D is TRBD1 (7 bases). The CDR3 contains 15 residues. Trimming stripped 3 bases from V and 6 bases from J, with 13 bases between. Looked up from germline, CDR1 is SGDLS and CDR2 is YYNGEE. Written as DNA, the CDR3 is TGTGCCAGCAGCGCCCCCAGGGGGGAGGCCAACGTCCTGACTTTC. Amino acid sequence: CASSAPRGEANVLTF.

This clone occurred once. Here the CDR3 DNA reads TGTGCCAGCAGTGAAACGGGACTCACGAACACTGAAGCTTTCTTT. It specifies CASSETGLTNTEAFF. The chain couples TRBV25-1 to TRBJ1-1; D might be TRBD1 (5 bases). The CDR3 runs 15 residues. CDR1 MGHDK and CDR2 SYGVNS come from the germline V gene. Trimming took off 2 bases at V and 1 base at J, with 11 bases between the two ends.

V usage is TRBV15 and J usage is TRBJ1-4, with D perhaps matching TRBD1 (6 bases). The V gene lost 2 bases and the J gene lost 8 bases, with 15 bases spanning the gap. In germline, CDR1 is LNHNV, CDR2 YYDKDF (reference sequence). The CDR3 length is 15 residues. The CDR3 DNA sequence: TGTGCCACCAGCAGATACCACAGGGTAGAGGAAAAACTGTTTTTT. Its protein product is CATSRYHRVEEKLFF. The full variable domain, rest sourced from reference TRBV15 and TRBJ1-4, is DAMVIQNPRYQVTQFGKPVTLSCSQTLNHNVMYWYQQKSSQAPKLLFHYYDKDFNNEADTPDNFQSRRPNTSFCFLDIRSPGLGDTAMYLCATSRYHRVEEKLFFGSGTQLSVL.

The chain couples TRBV10-3 to TRBJ1-6, with 9 bases matching TRBD1. With 1 base clipped from V and 7 bases from J, the junction kept 5 bases outside the gene matches. The germline V gene has CDR1 ENHRY and CDR2 SYGVKD. The CDR3 runs 16 residues. The CDR3 coding sequence is TGTGCCATCAGTGAGTGGGACAGGGTGGAGAATTCACCCCTCCACTTT. The encoded protein is CAISEWDRVENSPLHF.

This clone was counted once. The chain combines TRBV4-1 with TRBJ2-7, with D hard to call. Germline V lookup: CDR1 MGHRA, CDR2 YSYEKL. The CDR3 loop spans 16 amino acids. Trimming cost V 0 bases and J 2 bases, with 14 bases left between them. The CDR3 DNA follows: TGCGCCAGCAGCCAAGATCGAGGCAGACCCCCCTACGAGCAGTACTTC. It translates to CASSQDRGRPPYEQYF.

The CDR3 bases are TGCAGCGTTGAAGAAGGGCCGGGACGGGAGGAAGCTTTCTTT. Translated: CSVEEGPGREEAFF. The chain is built from TRBV29-1 and TRBJ1-1, with TRBD1 as a possible D gene (5 bases). Germline V gene sequence: CDR1 SQVTM, CDR2 ANQGSEA. There are 14 residues in the CDR3. V was shortened by 0 bases and J by 8 bases, with 16 bases between the two germline ends.

The V and J genes are TRBV6-6 and TRBJ1-2; TRBD1 matches at 8 bases. The germline CDR1 and CDR2 sequences are MNHNY and SVGAGI (reference sequence). The V and J ends lost 0 bases and 8 bases, in that order; junction bases with no gene match: 2. The CDR3 sequence is 13 residues long. The chain's CDR3 is CASSYSGQAGYTF. CDR3 coding DNA: TGTGCCAGCAGTTACTCGGGACAGGCAGGCTACACCTTC.

This chain links TRBV6-1 with TRBJ1-5; TRBD1 is a possible D gene (6 bases). The length of the CDR3 is 16 residues. CDR1 and CDR2 (germline): MNHNS, SASEGT. Trimming removed 0 bases at V and 9 bases at J, with 18 bases between. The CDR3 loop reads CASSEAGGQRRMPQHF. The CDR3 DNA reads as TGTGCCAGCAGTGAAGCAGGGGGACAAAGGAGGATGCCCCAGCATTTT.